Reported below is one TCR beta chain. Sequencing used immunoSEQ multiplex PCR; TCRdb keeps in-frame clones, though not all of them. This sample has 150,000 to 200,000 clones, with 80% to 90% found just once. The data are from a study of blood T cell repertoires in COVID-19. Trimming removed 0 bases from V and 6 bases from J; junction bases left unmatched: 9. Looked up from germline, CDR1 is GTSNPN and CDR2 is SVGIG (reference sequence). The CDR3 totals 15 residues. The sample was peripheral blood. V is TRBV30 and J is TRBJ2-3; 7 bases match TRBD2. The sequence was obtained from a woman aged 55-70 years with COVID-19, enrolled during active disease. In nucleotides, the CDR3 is TGTGCCTGGAGTGTATCCAGCGGGGCCTTCGATACGCAGTATTTT. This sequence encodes CAWSVSSGAFDTQYF.